The rows below give T cell receptor beta chains drawn from one sample of a study of shared clonotypes between healthy human individuals. The protocol was immunoSEQ multiplex PCR, while the TCRdb copy is restricted to in-frame clones and leaves out a portion. The sample contains hundreds of thousands of clones, roughly 80% of which appear only once. The sample consisted of PBMCs. These receptors were taken from a woman between 40 and 55 years old in good health. Some clones in this sample may be carry-over from other donors' samples. The CDR3 runs from the conserved cysteine through the conserved F or W. The D gene is left open where the match is weak. Size tells how often a clone was seen (once, few, many) or the class of an expanded clone, and some rows leave it out.

V,D,size,J,CDR3,DNA
TRBV11-1,.,.,TRBJ2-2,CASSLGHQAGELFF,TGTGCCAGCAGCTTAGGGCACCAGGCCGGGGAGCTGTTTTTT
TRBV5-4,.,.,TRBJ1-3,CASSLEGGLSSGNTIYF,TGTGCCAGCAGCTTGGAAGGCGGTCTTAGCTCTGGAAACACCATATATTTT
TRBV5-1,.,.,TRBJ2-7,CASSSQKTGSYEQYF,TGCGCCAGCAGCTCCCAAAAAACCGGTTCCTACGAGCAGTACTTC
TRBV7-9,TRBD2,.,TRBJ2-1,CASLSGSSYNEQFF,TGTGCCAGCCTTAGCGGGAGCTCCTACAATGAGCAGTTCTTC
TRBV9,.,once,TRBJ2-3,CASSVDSGRTDTQYF,TGTGCCAGCAGCGTCGATAGCGGCCGCACAGATACGCAGTATTTT
TRBV5-1,TRBD1,.,TRBJ2-7,CASSAPGQGFSYEQYF,TGCGCCAGCAGCGCACCGGGACAGGGCTTCTCCTACGAGCAGTACTTC
TRBV28,.,.,TRBJ2-7,CASKTVYEQYF,TGTGCCAGCAAGACGGTCTACGAGCAGTACTTC
TRBV2,TRBD1,many,TRBJ1-2,CASSPWTGYGYTF,TGTGCCAGCAGTCCATGGACAGGCTATGGCTACACCTTC
TRBV27,TRBD2,.,TRBJ2-1,CASSLLRQGTSGYNEQFF,TGTGCCAGCAGTTTATTGCGACAAGGGACTAGCGGTTACAATGAGCAGTTCTTC
TRBV7-9,TRBD1,.,TRBJ2-5,CASSPTGVETQYF,TGTGCCAGCAGCCCAACAGGGGTTGAGACCCAGTACTTC
TRBV11-2,TRBD2,.,TRBJ2-7,CASTLLAGYEQYF,TGTGCCAGCACGCTACTAGCGGGGTACGAGCAGTACTTC
TRBV28,TRBD1,.,TRBJ1-2,CASGTAYGYTF,TGTGCCAGCGGGACAGCGTATGGCTACACCTTC
TRBV6-1,.,.,TRBJ2-7,CASRGPFDPYEQYF,TGTGCCAGCAGGGGGCCCTTTGACCCCTACGAGCAGTACTTC
TRBV7-8,.,.,TRBJ2-1,CASSLGREGRTEQFF,TGTGCCAGCAGCTTGGGAAGAGAAGGGAGAACTGAGCAGTTCTTC
TRBV5-4,TRBD1,many,TRBJ2-1,CASSPGNRGNEQFF,TGTGCCAGCAGCCCGGGTAACAGGGGGAATGAGCAGTTCTTC
TRBV7-2,TRBD1,.,TRBJ2-7,CASSRQGPSYEQYF,TGTGCCAGCAGCAGACAGGGTCCGTCCTACGAGCAGTACTTC
TRBV11-2,.,.,TRBJ2-1,CASSLDLNNEQFF,TGTGCCAGCAGCTTAGACCTTAACAATGAGCAGTTCTTC
TRBV7-2,.,.,TRBJ1-1,CASSLVWRDTEAFF,TGTGCCAGCAGCTTAGTTTGGAGAGACACTGAAGCTTTCTTT
TRBV4-2,.,.,TRBJ2-1,CASSQDTRSYNEQFF,TGTGCCAGCAGCCAAGATACCCGCTCCTACAATGAGCAGTTCTTC
TRBV11-1,TRBD1,.,TRBJ2-5,CASSLGQGAGETQYF,TGTGCCAGCAGCTTAGGACAGGGGGCAGGGGAGACCCAGTACTTC
TRBV19,.,.,TRBJ2-7,CASSIKGESYQQYF,TGTGCCAGTAGTATCAAGGGTGAGAGTTACCAGCAGTACTTC
TRBV7-9,.,.,TRBJ2-1,CASSLPGTHNEQFF,TGTGCCAGCAGCCTGCCCGGGACCCACAATGAGCAGTTCTTC
TRBV7-8,.,.,TRBJ1-5,CASSRTSLDQPQHF,TGTGCCAGCAGCCGAACATCCTTGGATCAGCCCCAGCATTTT
TRBV25-1,TRBD1,.,TRBJ1-1,CASSGPGQGPAFF,TGTGCCAGCAGTGGCCCAGGACAGGGTCCCGCTTTCTTT
TRBV5-4,.,once,TRBJ2-5,CASSLDMQETQYF,TGTGCCAGCAGCTTGGACATGCAAGAGACCCAGTACTTC
TRBV6-9,.,.,TRBJ2-2,CASSLRAINTGELFF,TGTGCCAGCAGTCTCAGGGCCATTAACACCGGGGAGCTGTTTTTT
TRBV7-2,TRBD1,.,TRBJ1-3,CASSIDRAGNTIYF,TGTGCCAGCAGCATAGACAGGGCCGGAAACACCATATATTTT
TRBV5-4,.,.,TRBJ2-6,CASSLGHAESGANVLTF,TGTGCCAGCAGCTTGGGTCACGCTGAGTCTGGGGCCAACGTCCTGACTTTC
TRBV29-1,TRBD2,.,TRBJ2-7,CSARTSGYEQYF,TGCAGCGCCAGGACTAGCGGGTACGAGCAGTACTTC
TRBV30,TRBD2,few,TRBJ2-2,CAWSGLAGEITGELFF,TGTGCCTGGAGTGGACTGGCGGGAGAGATCACCGGGGAGCTGTTTTTT
TRBV7-6,.,once,TRBJ1-5,CASSLAAGGPQHF,TGTGCCAGCAGCTTAGCTGCGGGGGGGCCCCAGCATTTT
TRBV7-9,.,.,TRBJ2-1,CASSSSFGEQFF,TGTGCCAGCAGCTCGTCGTTTGGGGAGCAGTTCTTC
TRBV20-1,.,few,TRBJ2-7,CSAPLGEQYF,TGCAGTGCCCCTTTAGGCGAGCAGTACTTC
TRBV5-1,.,many,TRBJ1-1,CASSFNQNTEAFF,TGCGCCAGCAGCTTCAATCAGAACACTGAAGCTTTCTTT
TRBV30,.,once,TRBJ1-4,CAWKGRGDWEKLFF,TGTGCCTGGAAGGGGCGAGGTGATTGGGAAAAACTGTTTTTT
TRBV2,.,.,TRBJ2-5,CASSVRGGDKETQYF,TGTGCCAGCAGTGTCCGAGGTGGGGACAAAGAGACCCAGTACTTC
TRBV30,.,.,TRBJ1-5,CAWGNPNNQPQHF,TGTGCCTGGGGTAATCCCAACAATCAGCCCCAGCATTTT